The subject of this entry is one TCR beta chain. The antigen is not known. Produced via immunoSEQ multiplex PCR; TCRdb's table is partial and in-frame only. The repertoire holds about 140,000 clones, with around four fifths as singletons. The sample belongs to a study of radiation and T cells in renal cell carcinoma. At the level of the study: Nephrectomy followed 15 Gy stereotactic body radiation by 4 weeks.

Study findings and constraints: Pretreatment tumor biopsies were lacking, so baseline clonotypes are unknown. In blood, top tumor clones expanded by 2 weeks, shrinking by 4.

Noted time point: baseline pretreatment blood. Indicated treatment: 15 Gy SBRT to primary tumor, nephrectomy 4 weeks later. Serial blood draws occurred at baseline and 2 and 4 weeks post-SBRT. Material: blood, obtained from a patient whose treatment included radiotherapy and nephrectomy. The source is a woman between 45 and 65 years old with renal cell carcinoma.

CDR3 in DNA: TGCGCCAGCAGCCAAGAAAACCGGATGGATACGCAGTATTTT. Residues: CASSQENRMDTQYF. The rearrangement links TRBV4-3 to TRBJ2-3; no reliable D call. The CDR3 extends over 14 amino acids. Germline V gene data show CDR1 as LGHNA and CDR2 as YSLEER. Trimming took off 0 bases at V and 6 bases at J, with 10 bases between the two ends.